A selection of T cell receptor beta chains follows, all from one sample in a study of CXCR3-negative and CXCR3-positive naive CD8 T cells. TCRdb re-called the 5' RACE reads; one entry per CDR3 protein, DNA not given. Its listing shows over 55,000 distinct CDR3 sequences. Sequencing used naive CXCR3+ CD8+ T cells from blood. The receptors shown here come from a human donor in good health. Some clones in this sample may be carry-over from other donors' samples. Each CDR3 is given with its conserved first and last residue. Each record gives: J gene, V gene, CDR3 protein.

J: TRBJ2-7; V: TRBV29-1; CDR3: CSAGGNFYEQYF
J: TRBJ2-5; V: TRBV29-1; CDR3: CSVELRGQYQETQYF
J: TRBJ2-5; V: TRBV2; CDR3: CASSEVPLGQGDGETQYF
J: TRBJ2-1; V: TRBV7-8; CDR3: CASSPGVHNEQFF
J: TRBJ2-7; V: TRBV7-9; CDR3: CASSTTYEQYF
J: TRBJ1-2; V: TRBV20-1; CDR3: CSARETDRVGYGYTF
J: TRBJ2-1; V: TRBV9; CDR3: CASSVGWAVYNEQFF
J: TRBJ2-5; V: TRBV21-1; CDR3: CASSKSFRACQETQYF
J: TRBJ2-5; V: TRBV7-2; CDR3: CASSLVGGARGETQYF
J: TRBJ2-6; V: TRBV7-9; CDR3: CASSSDRGMSGANVLTF
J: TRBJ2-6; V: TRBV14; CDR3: CASSLPGANVLTF
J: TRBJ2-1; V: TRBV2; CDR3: CASSTGTGDLVSYNEQFF
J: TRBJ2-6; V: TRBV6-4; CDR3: CASSAASGAGANVLTF
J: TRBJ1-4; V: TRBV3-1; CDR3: CASSPHTPVGKLFF
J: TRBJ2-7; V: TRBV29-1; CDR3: CSVEDLGREQYF
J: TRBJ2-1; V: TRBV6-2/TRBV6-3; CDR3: CASSSSGTYNEQFF
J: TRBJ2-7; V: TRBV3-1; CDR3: CASSPPNAYEQYF
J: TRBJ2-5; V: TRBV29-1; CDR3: CSAILANQETQYF
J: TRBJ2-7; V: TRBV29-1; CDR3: CSVEGGDRTYYEQYF
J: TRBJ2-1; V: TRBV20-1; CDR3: CSASGRGPYNEQFF
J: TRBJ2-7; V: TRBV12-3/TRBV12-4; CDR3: CASSYGQDYEQYF
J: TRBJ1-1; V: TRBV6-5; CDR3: CASSLTGANTEAFF
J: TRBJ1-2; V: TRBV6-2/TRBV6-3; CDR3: CASKRGQAPDYGYTF
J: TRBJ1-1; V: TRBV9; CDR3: CASSVGLEVNTEAFF
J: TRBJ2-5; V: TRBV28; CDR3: CASSFLGYETQYF
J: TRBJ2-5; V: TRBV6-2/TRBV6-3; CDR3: CASTPSAGGQETQYF
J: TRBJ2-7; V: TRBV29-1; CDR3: CSVGTGYEQYF
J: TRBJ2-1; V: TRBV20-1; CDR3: CSTGRRENEQFF
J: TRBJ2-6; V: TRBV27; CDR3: CASSLYGGTGANVLTF
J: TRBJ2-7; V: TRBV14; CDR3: CASSGRTGEQYF
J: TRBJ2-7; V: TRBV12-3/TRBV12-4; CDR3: CASSLRGFEQYF
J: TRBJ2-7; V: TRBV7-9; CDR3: CASSLVGARSHEQYF
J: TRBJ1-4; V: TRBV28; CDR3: CASRSQLNEKLFF
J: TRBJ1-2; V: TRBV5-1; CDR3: CASSLAGATYGYTF
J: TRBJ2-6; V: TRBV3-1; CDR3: CASSQGPFLVGANVLTF
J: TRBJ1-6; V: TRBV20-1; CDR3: CSARSRPGEVSPLHF
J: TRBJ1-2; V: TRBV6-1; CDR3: CASSEKENYGYTF